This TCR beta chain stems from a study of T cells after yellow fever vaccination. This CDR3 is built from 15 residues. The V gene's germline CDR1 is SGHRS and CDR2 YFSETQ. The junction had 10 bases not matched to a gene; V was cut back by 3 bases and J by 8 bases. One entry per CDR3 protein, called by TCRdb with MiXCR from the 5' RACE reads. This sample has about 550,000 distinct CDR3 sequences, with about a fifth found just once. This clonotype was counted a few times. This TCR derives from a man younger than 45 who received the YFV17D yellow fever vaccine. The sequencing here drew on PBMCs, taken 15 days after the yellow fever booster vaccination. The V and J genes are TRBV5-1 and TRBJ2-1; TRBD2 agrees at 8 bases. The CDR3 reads CASSSVVAGGYEQFF. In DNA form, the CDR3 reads TGCGCCAGCAGCTCCGTAGTCGCGGGAGGTTATGAGCAGTTCTTC.